This T cell receptor (beta chain) was found in a study of OX40 agonist ivuxolimab in advanced cancers. Trimming removed 10 bases from V and 1 base from J; junction bases left unmatched: 12. Germline V lookup: CDR1 LNHDA, CDR2 SQIVND (reference sequence). CDR3 size: 15 residues. Clones were read by immunoSEQ multiplex PCR, and TCRdb kept only the in-frame ones, dropping some. Seen here are tens of thousands of clones, about 93% observed once, and the top ten hold over 0.35%. The TCR was taken from an adult with an advanced solid tumor such as melanoma, head and neck, liver or kidney cancer. The sample consisted of CD4+ or CD8+ T cells sorted from blood, taken in a trial of the OX40 agonist ivuxolimab. The chain recombines TRBV19 with TRBJ1-2, with TRBD1 matching 7 bases. CDR3 DNA sequence: TGTGCCACCACCAGCGGACAGGTTTTTAACTATGGCTACACCTTC. Protein sequence: CATTSGQVFNYGYTF.